The clone carrying this T cell receptor beta chain was observed a few times. Its target is not known. This sample is part of a study of T-cell memory formation after mild COVID-19. In the study overall: The two donors had largely donor-specific TCR clusters. Study-level results: Among CD4+ contracting clones, most were CM and EM, and CD8+ ones EMRA.

From 5'RACE with constant-segment primers came TCR alpha and TCR beta cDNA libraries that carried sample barcodes and UMIs. TCRdb reprocessed the 5' RACE reads with MiXCR, giving one entry per CDR3 protein. Of a few hundred thousand distinct CDR3 sequences listed, more than 20% are singletons. V gave up 1 base and J gave up 5 bases, with 21 bases separating them. Per germline, CDR1 SGHTA and CDR2 FQGNSA. This CDR3 has 18 residues. The receptor was derived from an adult woman who had mild COVID-19 (a few samples of this study predate the infection). Cell type and time point are not known. V usage is TRBV7-2 and J usage is TRBJ1-3; TRBD1 is a possible D gene (6 bases). The sample comprised PBMCs or a T cell subset sorted from them (not recorded which). The CDR3: CASSLGGRWGRERNTIYF. DNA of the CDR3: TGTGCCAGCAGCTTAGGGGGGCGGTGGGGCAGGGAGAGAAACACCATATATTTT.